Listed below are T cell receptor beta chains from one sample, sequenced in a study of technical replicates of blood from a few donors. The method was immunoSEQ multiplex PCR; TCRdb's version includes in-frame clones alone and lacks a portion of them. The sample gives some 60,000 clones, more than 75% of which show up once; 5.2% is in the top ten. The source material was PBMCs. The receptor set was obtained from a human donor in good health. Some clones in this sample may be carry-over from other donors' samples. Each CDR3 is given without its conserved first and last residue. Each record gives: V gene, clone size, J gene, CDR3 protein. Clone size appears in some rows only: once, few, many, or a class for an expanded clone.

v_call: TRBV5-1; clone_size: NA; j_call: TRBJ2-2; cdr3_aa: ASSSQQMNTGELF
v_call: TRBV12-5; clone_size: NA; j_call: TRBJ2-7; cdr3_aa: ASGWGGVYEQY
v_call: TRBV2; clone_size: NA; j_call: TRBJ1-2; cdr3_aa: ASSARGSNYGYT
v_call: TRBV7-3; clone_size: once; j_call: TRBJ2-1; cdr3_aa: ASSLIGLAGGGEQF
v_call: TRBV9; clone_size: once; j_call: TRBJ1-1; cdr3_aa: ASSVVGEATEAF
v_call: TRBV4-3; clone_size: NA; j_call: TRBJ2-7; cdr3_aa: ASSQGVGLSYEQY
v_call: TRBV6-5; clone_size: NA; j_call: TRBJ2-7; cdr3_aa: ASSYSVAGSYEQY
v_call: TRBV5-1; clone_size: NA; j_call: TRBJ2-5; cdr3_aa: ASSLVSATQETQY
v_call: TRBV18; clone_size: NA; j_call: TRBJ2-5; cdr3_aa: ASSPNRAGVKTQY
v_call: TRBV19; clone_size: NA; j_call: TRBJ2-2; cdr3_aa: ASSIDGLAGVRTGELF
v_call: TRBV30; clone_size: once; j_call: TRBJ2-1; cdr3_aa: AWSVRLAAYNEQF
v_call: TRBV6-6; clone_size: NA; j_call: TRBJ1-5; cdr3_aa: ASSLASNLNQPQH
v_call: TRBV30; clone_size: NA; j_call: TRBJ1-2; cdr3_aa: AWSTSYGYT
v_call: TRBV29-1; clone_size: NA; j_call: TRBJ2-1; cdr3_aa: SVVTGSYNEQF
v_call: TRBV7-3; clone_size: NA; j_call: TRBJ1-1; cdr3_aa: ASSFPGNTEAF
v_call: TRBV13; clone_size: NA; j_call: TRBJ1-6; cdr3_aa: ASSEGQGLSPLH